The 25 T cell receptor beta chains in this list originate from one sample, sequenced in a study of control samples from healthy donors and cancer patients. Using immunoSEQ multiplex PCR, the repertoire was profiled, and TCRdb retains in-frame clones only, with some absent. The sample carries over 100,000 clones, about nine tenths recorded once. Sequencing was carried out using blood. All receptors derive from a man aged 35 to 55 in good health.

The chain is built from TRBV24-1 and TRBJ2-1; the match to TRBD1 covers 7 bases. Germline V gene sequence: CDR1 KGHDR, CDR2 SFDVKD. The CDR3 covers 18 residues. The ends lost 2 bases at V and 5 bases at J; junction bases unmatched: 14. CDR3 in amino acids: CATSDSHRTGLVHNEQFF. Written as DNA, the CDR3 is TGTGCCACCAGTGATTCTCACCGGACAGGCCTCGTCCACAATGAGCAGTTCTTC.

This sequence joins TRBV5-1 and TRBJ1-1; D may be TRBD1 (6 bases). The CDR3 covers 14 residues. The germline gives CDR1 SGHRS, CDR2 YFSETQ. V was pared by 1 base and J by 2 bases, with 9 bases between. In nucleotides, the CDR3 is TGCGCCAGCAGCTTGAGGGGGTTAAACACTGAAGCTTTCTTT. It yields the protein CASSLRGLNTEAFF.

This rearrangement joins TRBV5-1 to TRBJ1-1; no definite D call. Per the germline V gene, CDR1 is SGHRS and CDR2 is YFSETQ. Trimming left V 0 bases short and J 4 bases short, with 7 bases between. This CDR3 is 13 amino acids long. The CDR3 DNA reads TGCGCCAGCAGCTTGGCAGGACCCACTGAAGCTTTCTTT. This encodes CASSLAGPTEAFF.

The chain employs TRBV7-2 and TRBJ2-1; D perhaps matches TRBD2 (5 bases). V gave up 4 bases and J gave up 10 bases, with 14 bases separating them. Germline CDR1 reads SGHTA; CDR2 reads FQGNSA. The CDR3 consists of 13 residues. CDR3 residues: CASSSRRAAEQFF. The CDR3 coding sequence is TGTGCCAGCAGCTCGCGGCGGGCTGCGGAGCAGTTCTTC.

V and J are TRBV3-1 (or the pseudogene TRBV3-2) and TRBJ1-2; D call uncertain. The CDR3 length is 16 residues. Per the germline V gene, CDR1 is LGHDT and CDR2 is YNNKEL (reference sequence). Trimming took 0 bases from V and 6 from J, leaving 17 bases between them. CDR3 DNA sequence: TGTGCCAGCAGCCAAGATCGCGACGAACTTTTGGATGGCTACACCTTC. This codes for CASSQDRDELLDGYTF.

This chain uses TRBV7-9 with TRBJ1-5, with D possibly TRBD1 on 5 matching bases. The CDR3 loop spans 12 amino acids. The germline gives CDR1 SEHNR, CDR2 FQNEAQ (reference sequence). CDR3 nucleotides: TGTGGTTTCACTATAGGGGAACGGCCCCAGCATTTT. It encodes CGFTIGERPQHF.

The chain recombines TRBV10-2 with TRBJ2-7, with a possible D match to TRBD2 (6 bases). Germline V lookup: CDR1 WSHSY, CDR2 SAAADI. Trimming shortened V by 4 bases and J by 4 bases, and 11 bases separated the two germline ends. The CDR3 consists of 13 residues. In DNA form, the CDR3 reads TGCGCCAGCAGTGGAGGGACTTGGTACGAGCAGTACTTC. It yields the protein CASSGGTWYEQYF.

This clone was seen a single time. The chain links TRBV19 to TRBJ1-5, with TRBD1 matching 8 bases. V was pared by 1 base and J by 6 bases, with 5 bases of the junction left unmatched. The length of the CDR3 is 15 residues. CDR1 is LNHDA, CDR2 SQIVND, per germline (reference sequence). The CDR3 DNA reads TGTGCCAGTAGTATAGGGCAGGGGGCTGCTCAGCCCCAGCATTTT. Residues: CASSIGQGAAQPQHF.

The sample holds one count of this clone. This chain connects TRBV20-1 to TRBJ2-7, with D unresolved. The CDR3 spans 11 residues. The V end lost 6 bases, the J end lost 4 bases, and 10 bases lay between the germline ends. Germline CDR1 reads DFQATT; CDR2 reads SNEGSKA (reference sequence). The CDR3 region is CSATASYEQYF. CDR3 bases: TGCAGTGCCACTGCCTCGTACGAGCAGTACTTC.

The chain joins TRBV27 to TRBJ2-7; a weak D match, TRBD1 (5 bases). Trimming took off 0 bases at V and 6 bases at J, with 9 bases between the two ends. Germline values: CDR1 MNHEY, CDR2 SMNVEV (reference sequence). This CDR3 comprises 13 residues. The CDR3 region is CASSLSQGPEQYF. The CDR3 region has the DNA TGTGCCAGCAGTTTATCCCAGGGTCCCGAGCAGTACTTC.

This clone showed up just once. The rearrangement joins TRBV7-8 to TRBJ2-3; D uncertain. CDR1 and CDR2 (germline): SGHVS, FQNEAQ. This CDR3 region has 14 residues. The V gene lost 2 bases and the J gene lost 0 bases, with 6 bases spanning the gap. The CDR3 reads CASSLYGSTDTQYF. The DNA of the CDR3 is TGTGCCAGCAGCTTATATGGTAGCACAGATACGCAGTATTTT.

CDR3 coding DNA: TGTGCCAGCAGCTCGAGGGGGGACTATGGCTACACCTTC. It encodes CASSSRGDYGYTF. The chain joins TRBV2 to TRBJ1-2; D is perhaps TRBD1 (6 bases). This CDR3 contains 13 residues. The germline V and J ends were trimmed by 6 bases and 3 bases, with 11 bases remaining between them. Germline V gene data show CDR1 as SNHLY and CDR2 as FYNNEI.

In its sample, this clone was seen many times. The V and J genes are TRBV29-1 and TRBJ2-7; 8 positions agree with TRBD1. The germline CDR1 and CDR2 sequences are SQVTM and ANQGSEA. J was trimmed by 6 bases and V by 5 bases; bases with no gene match: 3. The CDR3 is made up of 11 amino acids. The CDR3 DNA reads as TGCAGCGTTTCCGGACAGGGCGAGCAGTACTTC. It encodes CSVSGQGEQYF.

This rearrangement joins TRBV9 to TRBJ1-2; a weak D match, TRBD1 (5 bases). Germline V lookup: CDR1 SGDLS, CDR2 YYNGEE. With 0 bases removed from V and 0 bases from J, the gap between germline ends came to 9 bases. The CDR3 length is 15 residues. The CDR3 bases are TGTGCCAGCAGCGTAGTGGGGGGTTCTAACTATGGCTACACCTTC. Amino acids: CASSVVGGSNYGYTF. Supplemented by reference TRBV9 and TRBJ1-2, the full variable domain reads DSGVTQTPKHLITATGQRVTLRCSPRSGDLSVYWYQQSLDQGLQFLIQYYNGEERAKGNILERFSAQQFPDLHSELNLSSLELGDSALYFCASSVVGGSNYGYTFGSGTRLTVV.

The genes are TRBV6-5 and TRBJ2-7, with 7 bases aligning to TRBD2. Germline lookup yields CDR1 MNHEY and CDR2 SVGAGI. The ends lost 0 bases at V and 2 bases at J; junction bases unmatched: 4. CDR3 size: 15 residues. The CDR3: CASSYSTSLTYEQYF. Here the CDR3 DNA reads TGTGCCAGCAGTTACTCGACTAGCCTCACCTACGAGCAGTACTTC.

The chain joins TRBV10-2 to TRBJ2-7; no clear D gene. Per germline, CDR1 WSHSY and CDR2 SAAADI. The CDR3 sequence is 13 residues long. Deletions cut 6 bases from V and 2 bases from J, with 11 bases between. The CDR3 DNA sequence: TGCGCCAGCAGCGCCGGGTTAACCTACGAGCAGTACTTC. Its translation: CASSAGLTYEQYF.

This clone came up once. The chain is built from TRBV9 and TRBJ1-2; 7 bases line up with TRBD1. CDR1 is SGDLS and CDR2 is YYNGEE in the germline V gene. V lost 0 bases and J lost 9; bases outside the gene matches: 5. The CDR3 sequence is 13 residues long. The DNA of the CDR3 is TGTGCCAGCAGCGTAGACAGGGGTTTTAGCTACACCTTC. It translates to CASSVDRGFSYTF. The variable domain in full, with the rest retrieved from reference TRBV9 and TRBJ1-2, is DSGVTQTPKHLITATGQRVTLRCSPRSGDLSVYWYQQSLDQGLQFLIQYYNGEERAKGNILERFSAQQFPDLHSELNLSSLELGDSALYFCASSVDRGFSYTFGSGTRLTVV.

The rearrangement joins TRBV5-5 to TRBJ1-6, with D maybe TRBD1 (5 bases). The germline V gene has CDR1 SGHKS and CDR2 YYEKEE (reference sequence). The CDR3 length is 14 residues. The germline V and J ends were trimmed by 0 bases and 7 bases, with 8 bases remaining between them. CDR3: CASSLATVNSPLHF. CDR3 DNA: TGTGCCAGCAGCTTGGCGACAGTGAATTCACCCCTCCACTTT.

Comments on this clone: Different DNA sequences within this sample yield the same CDR3. V is TRBV3-1 (or the pseudogene TRBV3-2) and J is TRBJ2-7; no firm D call. This CDR3 contains 11 residues. V shed 4 bases and J shed 4 bases, with 5 bases lying between them. Germline V gives CDR1 LGHDT, CDR2 YNNKEL (reference sequence). The CDR3 reads CASSRNYEQYF. CDR3 in DNA: TGTGCCAGCAGCCGGAATTACGAGCAGTACTTC.

This clone has a single count. This chain uses TRBV6-5 with TRBJ2-2; D possibly matches TRBD1 or TRBD2 (5 bases each). Germline values: CDR1 MNHEY, CDR2 SVGAGI. This CDR3 has 14 amino acids. The V end lost 6 bases, the J end lost 6 bases, and 14 bases lay between the germline ends. CDR3 DNA sequence: TGTGCCAGCAGCGTTGTTGAGGGGCCCGGGGAGCTGTTTTTT. Amino acids: CASSVVEGPGELFF.

The V gene is TRBV7-3, the J gene TRBJ2-2; TRBD2 aligns across 7 bases. CDR3 size: 18 residues. Germline CDR1 and CDR2: SGHTA and FQGTGA. V lost 1 base to trimming and J lost 6 bases; unmatched junction nucleotides: 14. CDR3 nucleotides: TGTGCCAGCAGCTTAAGTCCCGAGGTTGGCGGGGGAGCCGGGGAGCTGTTTTTT. Translation: CASSLSPEVGGGAGELFF.

This chain joins TRBV18 and TRBJ1-1; no clear D gene. Germline CDR1 reads KGHSH; CDR2 reads LQKENI. This CDR3 region has 15 residues. Trimming cost V 1 base and J 1 base, with 10 bases left between them. CDR3 coding DNA: TGTGCCAGCTCACCACGGGAACAGAAGAACACTGAAGCTTTCTTT. Translated: CASSPREQKNTEAFF. Full variable domain (missing parts from reference TRBV18 and TRBJ1-1): NAGVMQNPRHLVRRRGQEARLRCSPMKGHSHVYWYRQLPEEGLKFMVYLQKENIIDESGMPKERFSAEFPKEGPSILRIQQVVRGDSAAYFCASSPREQKNTEAFFGQGTRLTVV.

This sequence joins TRBV28 and TRBJ1-1; D ambiguous. Germline CDR1 reads MDHEN; CDR2 reads SYDVKM. Trimming stripped 8 bases from V and 4 bases from J, with 20 bases between. This CDR3 has 15 amino acids. The CDR3 loop is CASVMPGGLLTEAFF. CDR3 nucleotides: TGTGCCAGCGTTATGCCAGGAGGGTTGCTCACTGAAGCTTTCTTT.

The chain is built from TRBV5-1 and TRBJ2-2; D possibly matches TRBD1 or TRBD2 (6 bases each). The V and J ends lost 2 bases and 9 bases respectively, with 14 bases between them. This CDR3 has 14 residues. Germline assignment: CDR1 SGHRS and CDR2 YFSETQ. The chain's CDR3 is CASSLRGGNRELFF. CDR3 DNA sequence: TGCGCCAGCAGCTTAAGAGGGGGGAACAGGGAGCTGTTTTTT.

This chain connects TRBV25-1 to TRBJ2-7; a weak D match, TRBD1 (6 bases). The CDR3 length is 13 residues. Germline values: CDR1 MGHDK, CDR2 SYGVNS. The V end was cut by 6 bases, the J end by 2 bases, with 11 bases between. CDR3 DNA: TGTGCCAGCAGAAAGACAGGAACCTACGAGCAGTACTTC. Translation: CASRKTGTYEQYF.